The rows below give T cell receptor beta chains drawn from one sample of a study of PD-1 blockade in mismatch repair-deficient tumors. Profiled with immunoSEQ multiplex PCR; TCRdb holds only in-frame clones, not every one. In the table there are roughly 84,000 clones, about 84% of which are singletons. Sequencing was performed on peripheral blood, taken 12 weeks after starting pembrolizumab. These receptors were obtained from an adult with mismatch repair-deficient cancer. CDR3s include the opening cysteine and the closing phenylalanine or tryptophan. A D gene is named only where the DNA matches it firmly. Size is stated for part of the rows, as once, few or many counts, or as a class when the clone is expanded.

J gene | D gene | clone size | V gene | CDR3 protein | CDR3 DNA
TRBJ1-1 | TRBD1 | - | TRBV12-5 | CASGFIRTGSMNTEAFF | TGTGCTAGTGGTTTTATTCGGACAGGGAGTATGAACACTGAAGCTTTCTTT
TRBJ1-2 | - | - | TRBV16 | CASSQMDGYTF | TGTGCCAGCAGCCAAATGGATGGCTACACCTTC
TRBJ1-1 | - | - | TRBV5-4 | CASSPAFGSTEAFF | TGTGCCAGCAGCCCCGCTTTCGGGTCGACTGAAGCTTTCTTT
TRBJ2-3 | - | once | TRBV11-1 | CASSLRARTDTQYF | TGTGCCAGCAGCCTCAGGGCCCGCACAGATACGCAGTATTTT
TRBJ2-5 | - | once | TRBV5-1 | CASSLAGGYQETQYF | TGCGCCAGCAGCTTGGCCGGCGGTTACCAAGAGACCCAGTACTTC
TRBJ1-2 | - | few | TRBV28 | CASSLLGFRYGYTF | TGTGCCAGCAGTTTATTGGGTTTTAGATATGGCTACACCTTC
TRBJ1-4 | - | - | TRBV5-1 | CASSFVGEGEKLFF | TGCGCCAGCAGCTTCGTGGGGGAGGGCGAAAAACTGTTTTTT
TRBJ2-3 | TRBD2 | - | TRBV6-1 | CASSEVGLAGGQLTRAGRDTQYF | TGTGCCAGCAGTGAAGTTGGACTAGCGGGAGGGCAGCTCACCCGGGCAGGGAGGGATACGCAGTATTTT
TRBJ2-3 | - | - | TRBV7-3 | CASSYGITDTQYF | TGTGCCAGCAGCTACGGAATCACAGATACGCAGTATTTT
TRBJ1-4 | - | - | TRBV30 | CAWSGQAGANEKLFF | TGTGCCTGGAGTGGTCAGGCAGGGGCCAATGAAAAACTGTTTTTT
TRBJ2-1 | TRBD1 | - | TRBV18 | CASSPLRGTGTFNEQFF | TGTGCCAGCTCACCCCTACGGGGGACAGGGACTTTCAATGAGCAGTTCTTC
TRBJ1-5 | - | - | TRBV4-1 | CASSYTGGLGEYEPQHF | TGCGCCAGCAGCTACACTGGGGGTTTGGGTGAATATGAGCCCCAGCATTTT
TRBJ2-5 | - | - | TRBV19 | CASSIATGNKTQYF | TGTGCCAGTAGTATAGCTACAGGGAACAAGACCCAGTACTTC
TRBJ2-3 | - | - | TRBV6-1 | CASSEKGSPGGVDTQYF | TGTGCCAGCAGTGAAAAGGGTAGTCCTGGTGGGGTAGATACGCAGTATTTT
TRBJ1-1 | TRBD1 | - | TRBV18 | CASSLTGTGGMNTEAFF | TGTGCCAGCTCACTTACCGGGACAGGGGGCATGAACACTGAAGCTTTCTTT
TRBJ1-1 | - | few | TRBV5-4 | CASSPGPGVGTEAFF | TGTGCCAGCAGCCCGGGACCCGGGGTAGGCACTGAAGCTTTCTTT
TRBJ2-3 | - | - | TRBV9 | CASSLGTSRTDTQYF | TGTGCCAGCAGCCTCGGGACATCTCGCACAGATACGCAGTATTTT
TRBJ2-7 | - | few | TRBV18 | CASSPSGPPNEQYF | TGTGCCAGCTCACCCTCGGGCCCCCCTAACGAGCAGTACTTC
TRBJ1-2 | - | - | TRBV11-2 | CASSLNPVEGTF | TGTGCCAGCAGCTTAAATCCCGTAGAGGGCACCTTC
TRBJ2-5 | TRBD2 | once | TRBV11-3 | CASSVGTSVAQETQYF | TGTGCCAGCAGCGTCGGGACTAGCGTCGCCCAAGAGACCCAGTACTTC
TRBJ2-5 | - | few | TRBV7-3 | CASSLTSSSASQETQYF | TGTGCCAGCAGCTTAACGTCGTCTAGCGCAAGCCAAGAGACCCAGTACTTC
TRBJ1-2 | TRBD1 | - | TRBV2 | CASRATGGEGYTF | TGTGCCAGCAGAGCAACAGGGGGGGAGGGCTACACCTTC
TRBJ1-4 | TRBD1 | - | TRBV4-1 | CASSQDETTGGWSEKLFF | TGCGCCAGCAGCCAAGATGAGACGACAGGGGGCTGGAGTGAAAAACTGTTTTTT
TRBJ2-7 | - | - | TRBV13 | CASSQFGTKSYEQYF | TGTGCCAGCAGCCAGTTTGGGACCAAAAGCTACGAGCAGTACTTC
TRBJ2-7 | TRBD2 | - | TRBV7-2 | CASSSGLAGDEQYF | TGTGCCAGCAGCTCCGGACTAGCGGGAGACGAGCAGTACTTC
TRBJ2-3 | - | - | TRBV5-6 | CASSLGRISDTQYF | TGTGCCAGCAGCTTGGGTAGAATATCAGATACGCAGTATTTT
TRBJ1-2 | - | - | TRBV4-3 | CASSQDLGANYGYTF | TGCGCCAGCAGCCAAGATCTGGGAGCTAACTATGGCTACACCTTC
TRBJ2-3 | - | once | TRBV4-1 | CASSSLFLGTRTDTQYF | TGCGCCAGCAGCTCCCTATTTTTGGGGACGCGCACAGATACGCAGTATTTT
TRBJ2-7 | - | - | TRBV27 | CASSGASTSYEQYF | TGTGCCAGCAGTGGGGCCAGTACCTCCTACGAGCAGTACTTC
TRBJ2-5 | TRBD2 | - | TRBV5-4 | CASSSTSEWETQYF | TGTGCCAGCAGCTCGACTAGCGAATGGGAGACCCAGTACTTC
TRBJ2-1 | - | - | TRBV7-3 | CASSSDYVKQFF | TGTGCCAGCAGCTCGGACTACGTAAAGCAGTTCTTC
TRBJ1-5 | - | few | TRBV27 | CASSPLENQPQHF | TGTGCCAGCAGTCCCTTAGAAAATCAGCCCCAGCATTTT
TRBJ2-7 | TRBD1 | - | TRBV28 | CASSPDRGSYEQYF | TGTGCCAGCAGTCCTGACAGGGGTTCCTACGAGCAGTACTTC